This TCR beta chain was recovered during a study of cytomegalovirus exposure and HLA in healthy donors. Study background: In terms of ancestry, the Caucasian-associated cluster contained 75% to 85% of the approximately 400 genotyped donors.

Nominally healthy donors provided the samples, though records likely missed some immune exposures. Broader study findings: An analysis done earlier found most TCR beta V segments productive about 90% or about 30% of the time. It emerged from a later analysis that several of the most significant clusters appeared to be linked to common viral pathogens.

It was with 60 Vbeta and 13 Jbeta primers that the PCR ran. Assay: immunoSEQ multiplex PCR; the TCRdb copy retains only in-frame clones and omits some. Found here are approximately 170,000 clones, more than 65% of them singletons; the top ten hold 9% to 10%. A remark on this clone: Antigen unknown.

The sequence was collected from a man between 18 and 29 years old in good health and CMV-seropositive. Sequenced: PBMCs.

DNA of the CDR3: TGCAGCGCCGCCGCCTCTAGCGGGATTGCTGAGCAGTTCTTC. This codes for CSAAASSGIAEQFF. The V and J genes are TRBV29-1 and TRBJ2-1, with 9 bases lining up with TRBD2. V trimming: 7 bases; J trimming: 9 bases; junction bases outside the gene matches: 13. CDR3 length: 14 amino acids. Per the germline V gene, CDR1 is SQVTM and CDR2 is ANQGSEA.